The rows below give T cell receptor beta chains drawn from one sample of a study of a mutant IDH1 vaccine in newly diagnosed glioma. For these receptors, no antigen is known. Data came from immunoSEQ multiplex PCR; TCRdb stores just in-frame clones and leaves some out. Here the sample spans 70,000 or so clones, roughly 86% being singletons. The sample here was PBMCs, taken from a glioma patient whose treatment included an IDH1 peptide vaccine. The source of these receptors is a man aged 30 to 39 with glioma. CDR3s include the opening cysteine and the closing phenylalanine or tryptophan. Fields, in order: J gene, D gene, V gene, CDR3 length, clone size, CDR3 protein, CDR3 DNA. The D gene is left open where the match is weak. Size tells how often a clone was seen (once, few, many) or the class of an expanded clone, and some rows leave it out.

TRBJ1-2 | . | TRBV7-2 | 13 | few | CASSPRGGDGYTF | TGTGCCAGCAGCCCCCGGGGAGGGGATGGCTACACCTTC
TRBJ2-1 | TRBD2 | TRBV6-5 | 14 | . | CASSPGTSGGVMFF | TGTGCCAGCAGTCCCGGGACTAGCGGGGGTGTAATGTTCTTC
TRBJ2-7 | . | TRBV6-5 | 14 | . | CASKAHTRVTGKIF | TGTGCCAGCAAGGCCCACACTCGAGTAACAGGGAAGATCTTC
TRBJ1-3 | TRBD1 | TRBV19 | 14 | few | CASSTGGYGNTIYF | TGTGCCAGTAGTACAGGGGGCTATGGAAACACCATATATTTT
TRBJ2-1 | . | TRBV29-1 | 13 | . | CSVVFTSYNEQFF | TGCAGCGTCGTGTTCACCTCATACAATGAGCAGTTCTTC
TRBJ1-2 | . | TRBV2 | 12 | . | CASSENRDGYTF | TGTGCCAGCAGTGAAAACAGGGATGGCTACACCTTC
TRBJ2-7 | TRBD2 | TRBV5-1 | 15 | few | CASSKGLAFSYEQYF | TGCGCCAGCAGCAAGGGACTAGCGTTTTCCTACGAGCAGTACTTC
TRBJ1-1 | . | TRBV7-3 | 13 | once | CASSLSAETKAFF | TGTGCCAGCAGCTTGAGCGCGGAAACCAAAGCTTTCTTT
TRBJ2-5 | . | TRBV5-4 | 15 | . | CASSLGGFRGETQYF | TGTGCCAGCAGCTTGGGGGGGTTCAGGGGAGAGACCCAGTACTTC
TRBJ2-5 | TRBD1 | TRBV6-5 | 16 | . | CASSYFRPRGRETQYF | TGTGCCAGCAGTTACTTTAGGCCCAGGGGGCGGGAGACCCAGTACTTC
TRBJ2-5 | TRBD2 | TRBV27 | 15 | . | CASSVAGTPPGTQYF | TGTGCCAGCAGTGTAGCGGGAACCCCTCCCGGGACCCAGTACTTC
TRBJ2-5 | . | TRBV4-2 | 15 | . | CASSHIDIGGETQYF | TGTGCCAGCAGCCATATAGACATTGGCGGGGAGACCCAGTACTTC
TRBJ2-7 | TRBD2 | TRBV6-1 | 15 | . | CASRIGLAGNYEQYF | TGTGCCAGCAGAATTGGACTAGCGGGAAATTACGAGCAGTACTTC
TRBJ2-5 | TRBD1 | TRBV5-5 | 18 | few | CASSWGNTGQALQETQYF | TGTGCCAGCAGCTGGGGGAATACGGGACAGGCCCTCCAAGAGACCCAGTACTTC
TRBJ2-5 | . | TRBV28 | 14 | . | CASSLGGYQETQYF | TGTGCCAGCAGTTTAGGGGGGTACCAAGAGACCCAGTACTTC
TRBJ2-7 | . | TRBV5-6 | 15 | once | CASSFRGRAYYEQYF | TGTGCCAGCAGCTTTAGGGGCAGGGCTTACTACGAGCAGTACTTC
TRBJ2-5 | TRBD1 | TRBV25-1 | 15 | . | CASSESGGGRETQYF | TGTGCCAGCAGTGAATCAGGGGGCGGGCGAGAGACCCAGTACTTC
TRBJ1-4 | TRBD1 | TRBV2 | 14 | few | CASCRDRGNEKLFF | TGTGCCAGCTGTCGGGACAGGGGTAATGAAAAACTGTTTTTT
TRBJ1-1 | . | TRBV30 | 12 | few | CAWRRLGTEAFF | TGTGCCTGGAGAAGGTTGGGGACTGAAGCTTTCTTT
TRBJ1-4 | . | TRBV5-4 | 13 | . | CAVTDRNNEKLFF | TGTGCCGTAACAGACAGGAACAATGAAAAACTGTTTTTT
TRBJ1-1 | . | TRBV4-1 | 15 | . | CASSQPVGGDTEAFF | TGCGCCAGCAGCCAACCGGTTGGCGGGGACACTGAAGCTTTCTTT
TRBJ1-3 | . | TRBV9 | 16 | . | CASSVDPSRRGNTIYF | TGTGCCAGCAGCGTAGACCCGTCCCGGAGGGGAAACACCATATATTTT
TRBJ1-4 | . | TRBV29-1 | 10 | . | CSDDVEKLFF | TGCAGCGATGATGTAGAAAAACTGTTTTTT
TRBJ1-3 | TRBD1 | TRBV10-3 | 14 | . | CAIRSGTGENTIYF | TGTGCCATCAGGTCCGGGACAGGGGAAAACACCATATATTTT
TRBJ2-6 | . | TRBV19 | 15 | . | CASSIRGPGANVLTF | TGTGCCAGTAGTATCCGTGGGCCTGGGGCCAACGTCCTGACTTTC